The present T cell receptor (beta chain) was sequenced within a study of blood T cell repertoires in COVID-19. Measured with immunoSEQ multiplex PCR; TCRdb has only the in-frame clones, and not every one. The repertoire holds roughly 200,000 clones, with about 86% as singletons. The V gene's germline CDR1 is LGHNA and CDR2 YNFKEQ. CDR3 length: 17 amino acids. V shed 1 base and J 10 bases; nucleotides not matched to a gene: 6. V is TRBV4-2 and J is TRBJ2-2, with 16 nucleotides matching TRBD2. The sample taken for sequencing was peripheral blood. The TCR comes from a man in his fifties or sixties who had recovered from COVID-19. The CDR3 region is CASSQAGTSGRAEELFF. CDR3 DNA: TGTGCCAGCAGCCAAGCCGGGACTAGCGGGAGGGCCGAGGAGCTGTTTTTT.